These 18 T cell receptor beta chains originate from one sample sequenced in a study of T cell responses to AZD1222 COVID-19 vaccine. Sequencing was performed with immunoSEQ multiplex PCR; in TCRdb, only in-frame clones are kept and a portion is missing. The data hold 90,000 to 150,000 clones, with 75% to 95% observed a single time. The sequences come from peripheral blood, collected 28 days after the second dose of the MenACWY control vaccine. The receptor set was obtained from an adult who received the MenACWY meningococcal vaccine as a control.

The chain links TRBV29-1 to TRBJ2-5, with 14 bases aligning to TRBD2. The trim removed 8 bases at V and 2 bases at J, leaving 7 bases unmatched. Germline values: CDR1 SQVTM, CDR2 ANQGSEA. The CDR3 totals 15 residues. The CDR3 here is CSTTGLAGDQETQYF. CDR3 sequence (DNA): TGCAGCACCACGGGACTAGCGGGAGATCAAGAGACCCAGTACTTC. The variable domain in full, completed from reference TRBV29-1 and TRBJ2-5, reads SAVISQKPSRDICQRGTSLTIQCQVDSQVTMMFWYRQQPGQSLTLIATANQGSEATYESGFVIDKFPISRPNLTFSTLTVSNMSPEDSSIYLCSTTGLAGDQETQYFGPGTRLLVL.

This chain uses TRBV5-1 with TRBJ2-7; 13 bases are shared with TRBD2. V was clipped by 0 bases and J by 12 bases; unmatched bases: 9. Germline V gene lookup returns CDR1 SGHRS and CDR2 YFSETQ. The CDR3 runs 15 residues. CDR3 coding DNA: TGCGCCAGCAGCTTGGGCATTAGGACTAGCGGGAGACTGTACTTC. It codes for CASSLGIRTSGRLYF.

The V gene is TRBV23-1, the J gene TRBJ2-7; maybe TRBD1 (6 bases). TRBV23-1 is annotated as an ORF whose role is uncertain. V was clipped by 7 bases and J by 1 base, with 20 bases between them. This CDR3 comprises 16 residues. CDR3 sequence reads: CASTREGTRGSYEQYV. For the CDR3, the DNA is TGCGCCAGCACTAGAGAGGGGACAAGGGGGTCCTACGAGCAGTACGTC.

The chain has TRBV7-6 and TRBJ2-7, with D perhaps TRBD1 (6 bases). The CDR3 contains 15 residues. Germline CDR1 reads SGHVS; CDR2 reads FNYEAQ. With 2 bases removed from V and 0 bases from J, the gap between germline ends came to 11 bases. The CDR3 bases are TGTGCCAGCAGCTTAAGACAGGTCAGCTCCTACGAGCAGTACGTC. Translation: CASSLRQVSSYEQYV.

J is TRBJ2-1 and V is TRBV19, with 9 nucleotides matching TRBD1. The V and J ends lost 6 bases and 0 bases, in that order; junction bases with no gene match: 18. The CDR3 contains 20 residues. Germline values: CDR1 LNHDA, CDR2 SQIVND (reference sequence). The CDR3 reads CASRGDRERIGTGSYNEQFF. The CDR3 nucleotides read TGTGCCAGTAGGGGGGACAGGGAAAGGATTGGTACTGGCTCCTACAATGAGCAGTTCTTC.

The chain's CDR3 is CASSIVGVSIYGYTF. CDR3 coding DNA: TGTGCCAGTAGTATAGTTGGGGTATCGATCTATGGCTACACCTTC. The chain combines TRBV19 with TRBJ1-2; D is unclear. CDR1 and CDR2 (germline): LNHDA, SQIVND (reference sequence). The CDR3 totals 15 residues. The V end lost 1 base, the J end lost 4 bases, and 13 bases lay between the germline ends.

This sequence joins TRBV6-7 and TRBJ1-5; no firm D call. TRBV6-7 has ORF status, its function being uncertain. This CDR3 is 16 amino acids long. The V end lost 2 bases, the J end lost 0 bases, and 11 bases lay between the germline ends. CDR3 nucleotide sequence: TGTGCCAGCAGTTACCGGATCTCTTCTAGCAATCAGCCCCAGCATTTT. Protein: CASSYRISSSNQPQHF.

V gene TRBV6-5 combines with J gene TRBJ1-5; no clear D. V was cut by 0 bases and J by 7 bases, with 10 bases left in between. This CDR3 has 14 amino acids. The germline gives CDR1 MNHEY, CDR2 SVGAGI. DNA for the CDR3: TGTGCCAGCAGTTACTCAAGCGGGTGGCAGCCCCAGCATTTT. It yields the protein CASSYSSGWQPQHF.

In regard to this clone: Other DNA sequences in this sample translate to the same CDR3. The DNA for the CDR3 is TGTGCCAGCAGTTTAATTCCAGGTAACACTGAAGCTTTCTTT. This encodes CASSLIPGNTEAFF. V gene TRBV28 combines with J gene TRBJ1-1; D is unclear. Germline V gives CDR1 MDHEN, CDR2 SYDVKM. V lost 2 bases and J lost 2, with 9 bases in between. The CDR3 is 14 amino acids.

This chain uses TRBV5-6 with TRBJ2-4; the D gene is possibly TRBD1 (6 bases). This CDR3 is 15 amino acids long. CDR1 and CDR2 (germline): SGHDT, YYEEEE. With 3 bases removed from V and 7 bases from J, the gap between germline ends came to 17 bases. The CDR3 protein is CASSSQGGAPNIQYF. The DNA for the CDR3 is TGTGCCAGCAGCTCACAGGGTGGGGCGCCCAACATTCAGTACTTC.

The V and J genes are TRBV6-5 and TRBJ2-5; 7 nucleotides agree with TRBD1. The CDR3 runs 13 residues. Per germline, CDR1 MNHEY and CDR2 SVGAGI. After removal of 2 bases from V and 3 bases from J, the junction contained 0 bases not matched to a gene. CDR3: CASSYGTEETQYF. The DNA of the CDR3 is TGTGCCAGCAGTTACGGGACAGAAGAGACCCAGTACTTC.

The V and J genes are TRBV16 and TRBJ2-2; D gene ambiguous. Germline CDR1 is KGHSY and CDR2 is FQNENV. This CDR3 contains 14 residues. V dropped 2 bases and J dropped 3 bases, with 7 bases sitting between them. CDR3 nucleotides: TGTGCCAGCAGCCAAAACGGATACACCGGGGAGCTGTTTTTT. Protein product: CASSQNGYTGELFF.

This rearrangement joins TRBV6-6 to TRBJ1-2; D perhaps matches TRBD1 (6 bases). The CDR3 runs to 13 residues. V was cut by 0 bases and J by 6 bases, with 8 bases left in between. Germline-derived CDR1 and CDR2 are MNHNY and SVGAGI (reference sequence). As DNA, the CDR3 is TGTGCCAGCAGTTACTCGGACAGTCATGGCTACACCTTC. It encodes CASSYSDSHGYTF.

This rearrangement joins TRBV7-8 to TRBJ2-7; TRBD2 might be the D (6 bases). The CDR3 totals 16 residues. Germline V gene sequence: CDR1 SGHVS, CDR2 FQNEAQ. V shed 4 bases and J shed 0 bases, with 16 bases lying between them. CDR3 amino acids: CASSSGGGWTSYEQYF. The CDR3 DNA sequence: TGTGCCAGCAGCTCCGGGGGTGGGTGGACCTCCTACGAGCAGTACTTC.

This clone was counted only a few times. J is TRBJ1-1 and V is TRBV28, with D possibly matching TRBD1 (6 bases). The length of the CDR3 is 16 residues. V was trimmed by 5 bases and J by 1 base, leaving 17 bases between them. Looked up from germline, CDR1 is MDHEN and CDR2 is SYDVKM. The CDR3 region has the DNA TGTGCCAGCAGTCTTCAAACGGGGGGACAGAACACTGAAGCTTTCTTT. It translates to CASSLQTGGQNTEAFF.

The chain combines TRBV4-1 with TRBJ2-2; D is perhaps TRBD1 (6 bases). The germline V and J ends were trimmed by 1 base and 3 bases, with 12 bases remaining between them. The germline V gene encodes CDR1 MGHRA and CDR2 YSYEKL. CDR3 size: 16 residues. CDR3 coding DNA: TGCGCCAGCAGCCAAGTTCTACAGGGAGACACCGGGGAGCTGTTTTTT. Translation: CASSQVLQGDTGELFF.

The chain carries TRBV2 and TRBJ2-4; 11 positions match TRBD2. The germline CDR1 and CDR2 sequences are SNHLY and FYNNEI. The CDR3 covers 20 residues. V was clipped by 3 bases and J by 0 bases; unmatched bases: 13. Written as DNA, the CDR3 is TGTGCCAGCAGTGACTTCGGTGTTACTAGCGGGAGTGGAGCCAAAAACATTCAGTACTTC. As protein: CASSDFGVTSGSGAKNIQYF.

This rearrangement joins TRBV11-2 to TRBJ1-2, with 9 bases that match TRBD1. In germline, CDR1 is SGHAT, CDR2 FQNNGV. With 4 bases clipped from V and 4 bases from J, the junction kept 10 bases outside the gene matches. This CDR3 contains 16 residues. The CDR3 DNA sequence: TGTGCCAGCAGCTCCCGGGACAGGGTTTTTCCCTATGGCTACACCTTC. Protein sequence: CASSSRDRVFPYGYTF.